This entry features one TCR beta chain sequence. Per germline, CDR1 SEHNR and CDR2 FQNEAQ (reference sequence). This CDR3 is 15 amino acids long. J lost 4 bases, V lost 5 bases, and 8 bases had no gene match. This specimen belongs to a study of technical replicates of blood from a handful of donors. Sequenced by immunoSEQ multiplex PCR; TCRdb stores in-frame clones only, minus some. The sample lists approximately 85,000 clones, 94% occurring once. The TCR comes from a human donor in good health. The J gene is TRBJ2-7, the V gene TRBV7-9; TRBD2 agrees at 10 bases. The sequenced material came from T cells isolated from PBMCs. The CDR3 sequence is CASSPRSSGSYEQYF. For the CDR3, the DNA is TGTGCCAGCAGCCCCCGGTCTAGCGGGAGTTACGAGCAGTACTTC.